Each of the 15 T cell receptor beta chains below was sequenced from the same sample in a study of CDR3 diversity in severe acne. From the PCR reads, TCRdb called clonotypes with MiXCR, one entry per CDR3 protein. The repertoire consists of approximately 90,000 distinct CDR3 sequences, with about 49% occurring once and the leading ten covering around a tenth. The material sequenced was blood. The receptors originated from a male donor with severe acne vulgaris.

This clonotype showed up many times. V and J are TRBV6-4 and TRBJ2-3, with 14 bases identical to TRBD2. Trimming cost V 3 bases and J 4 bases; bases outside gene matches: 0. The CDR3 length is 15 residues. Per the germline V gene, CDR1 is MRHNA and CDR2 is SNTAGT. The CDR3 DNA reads TGTGCCAGCAGTGAGACTAGCGGGGGGGCAGATACGCAGTATTTT. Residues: CASSETSGGADTQYF.

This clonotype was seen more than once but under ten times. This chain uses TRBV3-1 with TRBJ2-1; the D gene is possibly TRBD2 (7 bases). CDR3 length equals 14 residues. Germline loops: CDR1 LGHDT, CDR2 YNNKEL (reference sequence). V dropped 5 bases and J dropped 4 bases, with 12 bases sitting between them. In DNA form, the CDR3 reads TGTGCCAGCAGCAGAGGGGGGGTTTACAATGAGCAGTTCTTC. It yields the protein CASSRGGVYNEQFF.

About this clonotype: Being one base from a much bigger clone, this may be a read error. The CDR3 region is CASSKRERFWETQYF. The DNA of the CDR3 is TGTGCCAGCAGTAAGAGGGAAAGGTTCTGGGAGACCCAGTACTTC. The chain couples TRBV7-2 to TRBJ2-5; D is perhaps TRBD2 (5 bases). The V end lost 6 bases, the J end lost 5 bases, and 19 bases lay between the germline ends. The CDR3 is made up of 15 amino acids. Germline lookup yields CDR1 SGHTA and CDR2 FQGNSA.

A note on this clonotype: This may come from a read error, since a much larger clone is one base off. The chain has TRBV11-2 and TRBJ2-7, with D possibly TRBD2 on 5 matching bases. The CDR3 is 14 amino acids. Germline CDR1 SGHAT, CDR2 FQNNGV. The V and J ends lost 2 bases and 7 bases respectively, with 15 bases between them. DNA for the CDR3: TGTGCCAGCAGCTTAACAGCTGGACGCGGGGAGCAGTACTTC. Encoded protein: CASSLTAGRGEQYF.

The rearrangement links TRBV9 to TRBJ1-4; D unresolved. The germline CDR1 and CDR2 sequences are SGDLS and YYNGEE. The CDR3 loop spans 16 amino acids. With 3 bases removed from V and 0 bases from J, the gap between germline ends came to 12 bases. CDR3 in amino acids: CASSENRAATNEKLFF. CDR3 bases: TGTGCCAGCAGCGAGAATCGAGCCGCAACTAATGAAAAACTGTTTTTT. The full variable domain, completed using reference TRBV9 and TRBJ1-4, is DSGVTQTPKHLITATGQRVTLRCSPRSGDLSVYWYQQSLDQGLQFLIQYYNGEERAKGNILERFSAQQFPDLHSELNLSSLELGDSALYFCASSENRAATNEKLFFGSGTQLSVL.

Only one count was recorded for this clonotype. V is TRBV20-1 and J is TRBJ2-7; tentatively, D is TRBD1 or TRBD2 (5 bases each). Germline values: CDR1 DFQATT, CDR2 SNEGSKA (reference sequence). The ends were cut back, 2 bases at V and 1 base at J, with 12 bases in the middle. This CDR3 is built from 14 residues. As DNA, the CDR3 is TGCAGTGCTAGACCCCGGGACGGTTCCTACGAGCAGTACTTC. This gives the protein CSARPRDGSYEQYF.

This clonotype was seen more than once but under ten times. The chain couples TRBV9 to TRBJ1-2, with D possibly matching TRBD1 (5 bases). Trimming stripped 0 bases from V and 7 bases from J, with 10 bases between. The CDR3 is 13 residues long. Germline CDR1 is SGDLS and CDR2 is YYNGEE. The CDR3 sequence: CASSVGSGGGYTF. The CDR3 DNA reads TGTGCCAGCAGCGTAGGGTCGGGGGGTGGCTACACCTTC.

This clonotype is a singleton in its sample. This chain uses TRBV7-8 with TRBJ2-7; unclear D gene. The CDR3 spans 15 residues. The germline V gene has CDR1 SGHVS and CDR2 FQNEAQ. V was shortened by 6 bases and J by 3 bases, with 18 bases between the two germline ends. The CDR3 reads CASRPARTSLYEQYF. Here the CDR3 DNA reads TGTGCCAGCAGGCCCGCTAGGACGTCCCTCTACGAGCAGTACTTC.

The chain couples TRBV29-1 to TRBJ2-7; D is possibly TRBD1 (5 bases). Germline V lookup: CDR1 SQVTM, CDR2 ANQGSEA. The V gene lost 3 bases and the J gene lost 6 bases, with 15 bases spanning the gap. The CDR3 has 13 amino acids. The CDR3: CSVDGAPVFEQYF. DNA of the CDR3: TGCAGCGTTGATGGGGCGCCGGTCTTCGAGCAGTACTTC.

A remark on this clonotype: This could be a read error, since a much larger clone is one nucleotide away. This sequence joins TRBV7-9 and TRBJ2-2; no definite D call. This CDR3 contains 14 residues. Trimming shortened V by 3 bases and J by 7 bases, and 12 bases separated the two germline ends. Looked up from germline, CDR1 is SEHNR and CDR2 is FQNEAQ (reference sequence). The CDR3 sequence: CASSLRRDIGELFF. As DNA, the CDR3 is TGTGCCAGCAGCTTGAGGCGTGACATCGGGGAGCTGTTTTTT.

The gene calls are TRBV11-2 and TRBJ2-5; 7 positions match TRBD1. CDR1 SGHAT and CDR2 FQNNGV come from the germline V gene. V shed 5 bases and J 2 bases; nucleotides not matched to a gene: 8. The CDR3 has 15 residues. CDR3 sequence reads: CASSPSRQGQETQYF. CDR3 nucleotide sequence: TGTGCCAGCAGCCCGTCTAGACAGGGACAAGAGACCCAGTACTTC.

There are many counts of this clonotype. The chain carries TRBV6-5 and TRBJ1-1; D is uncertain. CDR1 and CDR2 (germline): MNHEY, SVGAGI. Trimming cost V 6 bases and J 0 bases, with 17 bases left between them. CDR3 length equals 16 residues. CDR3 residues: CASRPTWTGMNTEAFF. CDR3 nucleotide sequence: TGTGCCAGCAGACCCACATGGACGGGAATGAACACTGAAGCTTTCTTT.

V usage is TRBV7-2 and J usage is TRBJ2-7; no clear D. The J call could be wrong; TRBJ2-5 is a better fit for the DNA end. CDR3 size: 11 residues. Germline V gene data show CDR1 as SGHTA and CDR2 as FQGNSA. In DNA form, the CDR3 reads TGTGCCAGCAGCTTAGTGCGGACCCAGTACTTC. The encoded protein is CASSLVRTQYF.

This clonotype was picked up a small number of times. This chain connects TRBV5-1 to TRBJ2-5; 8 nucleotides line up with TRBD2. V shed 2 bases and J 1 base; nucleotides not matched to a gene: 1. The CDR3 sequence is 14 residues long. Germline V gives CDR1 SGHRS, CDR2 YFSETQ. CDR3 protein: CASSFTSGQETQYF. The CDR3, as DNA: TGCGCCAGCAGCTTTACTAGCGGCCAAGAGACCCAGTACTTC.

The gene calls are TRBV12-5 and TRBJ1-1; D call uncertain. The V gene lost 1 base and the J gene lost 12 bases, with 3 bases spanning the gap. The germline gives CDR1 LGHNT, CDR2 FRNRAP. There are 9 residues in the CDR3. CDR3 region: CASGLGPFF. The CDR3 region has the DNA TGTGCTAGTGGTTTGGGGCCTTTCTTT. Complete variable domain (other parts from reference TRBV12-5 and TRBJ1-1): DARVTQTPRHKVTEMGQEVTMRCQPILGHNTVFWYRQTMMQGLELLAYFRNRAPLDDSGMPKDRFSAEMPDATLATLKIQPSEPRDSAVYFCASGLGPFFGQGTRLTVV.